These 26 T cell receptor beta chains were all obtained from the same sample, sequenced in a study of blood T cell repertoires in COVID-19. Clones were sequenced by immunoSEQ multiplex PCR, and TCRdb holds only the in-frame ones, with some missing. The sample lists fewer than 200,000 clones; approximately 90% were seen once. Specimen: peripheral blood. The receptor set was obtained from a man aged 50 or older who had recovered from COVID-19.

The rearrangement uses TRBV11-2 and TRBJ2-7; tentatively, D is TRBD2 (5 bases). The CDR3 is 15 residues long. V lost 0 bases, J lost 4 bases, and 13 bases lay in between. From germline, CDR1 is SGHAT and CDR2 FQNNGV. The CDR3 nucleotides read TGTGCCAGCAGCTTAGATGAAGCTAGCCAGTACGAGCAGTACTTC. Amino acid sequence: CASSLDEASQYEQYF.

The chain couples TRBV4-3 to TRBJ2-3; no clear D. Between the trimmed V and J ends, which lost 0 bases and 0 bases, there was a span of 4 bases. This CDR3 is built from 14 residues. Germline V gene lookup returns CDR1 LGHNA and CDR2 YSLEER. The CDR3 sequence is CASSQDHSTDTQYF. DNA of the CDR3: TGCGCCAGCAGCCAAGATCATAGCACAGATACGCAGTATTTT.

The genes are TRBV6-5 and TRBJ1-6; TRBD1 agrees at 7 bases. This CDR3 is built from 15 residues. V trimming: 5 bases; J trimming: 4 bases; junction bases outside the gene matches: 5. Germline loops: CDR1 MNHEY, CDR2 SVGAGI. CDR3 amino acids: CASSTGTEYNSPLHF. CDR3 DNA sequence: TGTGCCAGCAGTACCGGGACAGAGTATAATTCACCCCTCCACTTT.

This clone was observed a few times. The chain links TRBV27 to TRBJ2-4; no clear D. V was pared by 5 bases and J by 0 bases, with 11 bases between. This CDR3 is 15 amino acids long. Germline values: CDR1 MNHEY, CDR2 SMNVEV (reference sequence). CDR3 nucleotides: TGTGCCAGCAGTCGCAATACAGTAGCCAAAAACATTCAGTACTTC. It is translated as CASSRNTVAKNIQYF.

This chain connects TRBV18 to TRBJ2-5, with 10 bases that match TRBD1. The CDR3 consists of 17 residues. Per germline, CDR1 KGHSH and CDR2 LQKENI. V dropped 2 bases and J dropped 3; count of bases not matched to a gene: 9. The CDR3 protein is CASSPGRTGGLEETQYF. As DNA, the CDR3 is TGTGCCAGCTCACCAGGGCGGACAGGGGGTTTAGAAGAGACCCAGTACTTC.

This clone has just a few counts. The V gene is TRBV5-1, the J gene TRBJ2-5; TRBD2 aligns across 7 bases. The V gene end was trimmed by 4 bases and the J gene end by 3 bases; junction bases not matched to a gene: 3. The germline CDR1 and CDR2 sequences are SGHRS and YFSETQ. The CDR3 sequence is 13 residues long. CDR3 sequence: CASSPTSEETQYF. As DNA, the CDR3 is TGCGCCAGCAGCCCCACTAGCGAAGAGACCCAGTACTTC.

The CDR3 DNA reads TGTGCCAGCAGCCATCAAACTGCAGGGTACAATGAGCAGTTCTTC. Residues: CASSHQTAGYNEQFF. The V call is TRBV5-5, the J call TRBJ2-1, with D perhaps TRBD1 (5 bases). Trimming removed 4 bases from V and 4 bases from J, with 15 bases in between. Germline V gene lookup returns CDR1 SGHKS and CDR2 YYEKEE (reference sequence). The CDR3 is made up of 15 amino acids.

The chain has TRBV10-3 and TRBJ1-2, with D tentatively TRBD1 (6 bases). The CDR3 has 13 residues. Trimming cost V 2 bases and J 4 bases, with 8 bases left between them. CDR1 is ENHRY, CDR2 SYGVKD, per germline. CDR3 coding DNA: TGTGCCATCAGTGAGGGACAGTTCTATGGCTACACCTTC. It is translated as CAISEGQFYGYTF.

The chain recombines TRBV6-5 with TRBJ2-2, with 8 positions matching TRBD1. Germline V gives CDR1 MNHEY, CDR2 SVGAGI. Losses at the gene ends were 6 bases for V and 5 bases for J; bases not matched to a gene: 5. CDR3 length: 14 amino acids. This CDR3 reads CASRAGGDTGELFF. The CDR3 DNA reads TGTGCCAGCAGGGCAGGGGGCGATACCGGGGAGCTGTTTTTT.

CDR3 sequence (DNA): TGTGCCAGCAGTGAAGGACAGGGTACCGGATACGAGCAGTACTTC. It encodes CASSEGQGTGYEQYF. J is TRBJ2-7 and V is TRBV2; 7 positions agree with TRBD1. With V trimmed by 1 base and J by 4 bases, 7 bases remained unmatched. Germline V CDR1 and CDR2: SNHLY, FYNNEI. The CDR3 loop spans 15 amino acids.

CDR3 sequence: CASSQDSGEQYF. The DNA of the CDR3 is TGTGCCAGCAGCCAAGATAGTGGCGAGCAGTACTTC. This chain uses TRBV14 with TRBJ2-7; no reliable D call. Trimming stripped 0 bases from V and 6 bases from J, with 6 bases between. Looked up from germline, CDR1 is SGHDN and CDR2 is FVKESK. This CDR3 has 12 amino acids.

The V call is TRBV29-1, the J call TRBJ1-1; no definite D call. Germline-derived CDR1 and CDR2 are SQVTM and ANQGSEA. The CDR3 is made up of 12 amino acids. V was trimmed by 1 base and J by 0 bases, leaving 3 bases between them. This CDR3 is CSVEGMNTEAFF. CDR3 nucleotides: TGCAGCGTTGAAGGTATGAACACTGAAGCTTTCTTT.

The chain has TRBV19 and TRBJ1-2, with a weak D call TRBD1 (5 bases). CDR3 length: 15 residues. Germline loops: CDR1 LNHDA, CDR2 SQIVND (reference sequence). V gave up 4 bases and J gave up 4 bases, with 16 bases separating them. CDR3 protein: CASSTQGTGAYGYTF. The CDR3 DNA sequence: TGTGCCAGTAGTACCCAAGGGACTGGGGCCTATGGCTACACCTTC.

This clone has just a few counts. CDR3 region: CASSYQQAAGNTEAFF. CDR3 in DNA: TGTGCCAGCAGTTACCAACAAGCGGCAGGGAACACTGAAGCTTTCTTT. The V gene is TRBV6-5, the J gene TRBJ1-1; D is uncertain. The CDR3 extends over 16 amino acids. Trimming removed 2 bases at V and 1 base at J, with 14 bases between. Germline values: CDR1 MNHEY, CDR2 SVGAGI.

This CDR3 is CASSPLSGRSSPLHF. The CDR3 DNA sequence: TGTGCCAGCTCACCACTGTCAGGGAGGAGTTCACCCCTCCACTTT. The gene calls are TRBV18 and TRBJ1-6, with D possibly matching TRBD1 (5 bases). Trimming took off 1 base at V and 9 bases at J, with 13 bases between the two ends. The CDR3 contains 15 residues. The V gene's germline CDR1 is KGHSH and CDR2 LQKENI.

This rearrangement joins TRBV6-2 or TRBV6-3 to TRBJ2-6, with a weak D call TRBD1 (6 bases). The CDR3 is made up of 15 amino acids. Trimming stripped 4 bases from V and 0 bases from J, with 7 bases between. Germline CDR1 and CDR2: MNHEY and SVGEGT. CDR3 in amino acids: CASSSDSSGANVLTF. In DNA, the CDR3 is TGTGCCAGCAGTTCGGACAGCTCTGGGGCCAACGTCCTGACTTTC.

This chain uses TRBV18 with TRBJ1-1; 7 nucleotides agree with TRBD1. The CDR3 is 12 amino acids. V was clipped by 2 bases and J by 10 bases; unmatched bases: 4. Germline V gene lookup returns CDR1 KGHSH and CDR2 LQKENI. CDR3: CASSPEGATAFF. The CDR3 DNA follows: TGTGCCAGCTCACCAGAGGGGGCGACAGCTTTCTTT.

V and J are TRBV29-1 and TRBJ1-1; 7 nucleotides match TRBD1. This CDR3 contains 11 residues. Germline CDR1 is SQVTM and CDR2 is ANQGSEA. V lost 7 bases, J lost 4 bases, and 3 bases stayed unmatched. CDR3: CSADRATEAFF. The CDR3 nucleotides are TGCAGCGCCGACAGGGCCACTGAAGCTTTCTTT. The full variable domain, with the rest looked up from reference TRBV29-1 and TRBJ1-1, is SAVISQKPSRDICQRGTSLTIQCQVDSQVTMMFWYRQQPGQSLTLIATANQGSEATYESGFVIDKFPISRPNLTFSTLTVSNMSPEDSSIYLCSADRATEAFFGQGTRLTVV.

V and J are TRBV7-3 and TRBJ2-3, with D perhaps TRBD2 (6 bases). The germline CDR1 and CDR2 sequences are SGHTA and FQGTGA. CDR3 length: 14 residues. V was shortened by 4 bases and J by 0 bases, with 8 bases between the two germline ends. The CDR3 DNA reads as TGTGCCAGCAGCTATAGCGGTAGCACAGATACGCAGTATTTT. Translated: CASSYSGSTDTQYF.

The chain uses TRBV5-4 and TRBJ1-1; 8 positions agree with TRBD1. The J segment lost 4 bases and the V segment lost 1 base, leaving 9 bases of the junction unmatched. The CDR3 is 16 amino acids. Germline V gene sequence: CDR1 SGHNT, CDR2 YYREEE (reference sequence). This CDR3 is CASSLFSGGAGTEAFF. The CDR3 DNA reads TGTGCCAGCAGCTTGTTTTCAGGGGGCGCGGGCACTGAAGCTTTCTTT. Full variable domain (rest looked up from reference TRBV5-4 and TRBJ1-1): ETGVTQSPTHLIKTRGQQVTLRCSSQSGHNTVSWYQQALGQGPQFIFQYYREEENGRGNFPPRFSGLQFPNYSSELNVNALELDDSALYLCASSLFSGGAGTEAFFGQGTRLTVV.

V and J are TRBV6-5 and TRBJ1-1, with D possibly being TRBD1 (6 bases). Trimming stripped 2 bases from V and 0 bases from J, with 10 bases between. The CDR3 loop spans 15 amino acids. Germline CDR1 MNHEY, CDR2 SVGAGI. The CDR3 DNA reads TGTGCCAGCAGTTACGTGGGGGCTATGAACACTGAAGCTTTCTTT. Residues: CASSYVGAMNTEAFF.

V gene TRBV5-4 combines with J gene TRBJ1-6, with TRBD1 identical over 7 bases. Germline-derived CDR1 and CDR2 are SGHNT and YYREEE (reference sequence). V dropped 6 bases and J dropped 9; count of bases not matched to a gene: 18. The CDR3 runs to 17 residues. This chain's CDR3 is CASTDSRDSPWSSPLHF. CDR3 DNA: TGTGCCAGCACTGATTCCCGGGACAGCCCTTGGAGTTCACCCCTCCACTTT. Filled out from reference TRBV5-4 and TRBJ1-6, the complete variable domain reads ETGVTQSPTHLIKTRGQQVTLRCSSQSGHNTVSWYQQALGQGPQFIFQYYREEENGRGNFPPRFSGLQFPNYSSELNVNALELDDSALYLCASTDSRDSPWSSPLHFGNGTRLTVT.

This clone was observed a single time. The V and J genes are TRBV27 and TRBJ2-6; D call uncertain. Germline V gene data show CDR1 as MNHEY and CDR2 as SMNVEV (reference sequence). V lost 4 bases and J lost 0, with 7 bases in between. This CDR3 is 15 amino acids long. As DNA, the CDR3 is TGTGCCAGCAGTTCCCACGGCTCTGGGGCCAACGTCCTGACTTTC. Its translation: CASSSHGSGANVLTF.

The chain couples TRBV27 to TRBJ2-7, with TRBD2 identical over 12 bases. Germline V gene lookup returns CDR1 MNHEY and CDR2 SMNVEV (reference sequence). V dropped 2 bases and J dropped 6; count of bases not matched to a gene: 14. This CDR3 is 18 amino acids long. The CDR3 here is CASSLIGRLAGGQREQYF. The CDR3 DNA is TGTGCCAGCAGTTTAATTGGTCGGCTAGCGGGGGGGCAACGCGAGCAGTACTTC.

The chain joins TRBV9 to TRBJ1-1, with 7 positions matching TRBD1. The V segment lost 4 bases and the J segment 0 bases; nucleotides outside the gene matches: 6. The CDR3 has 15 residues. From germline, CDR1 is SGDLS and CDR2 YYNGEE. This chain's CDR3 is CASSPTTGMNTEAFF. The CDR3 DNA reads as TGTGCCAGCAGCCCTACGACAGGGATGAACACTGAAGCTTTCTTT.

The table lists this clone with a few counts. The CDR3 loop reads CASSQVGTGKREQYF. The CDR3 DNA reads as TGCGCCAGCAGCCAAGTAGGGACAGGGAAGCGCGAGCAGTACTTC. This rearrangement joins TRBV4-1 to TRBJ2-7; 9 bases fit TRBD1. The V gene end was trimmed by 1 base and the J gene end by 6 bases; junction bases not matched to a gene: 7. Germline V CDR1 and CDR2: MGHRA, YSYEKL. The CDR3 covers 15 residues.